The clone carrying this T cell receptor beta chain was seen a handful of times. What it binds is not known. The source of the sample is a study of molecular identifiers for immune sequencing clone quantification. Whole-study findings and limits: For effector cells, clones above 20 RNA copies held over 97% of molecules; for naive cells, under 1%.

In the sort, naive CD8 T cells were defined as CD8+CD4-CCR7+CD45RA+. Previously reported methods and listed TCR primers produced the bulk TCR libraries. MiXCR, run by TCRdb on the PCR reads, gives a single entry per CDR3 protein. This table holds 460,000 or so distinct CDR3 sequences, around 21% found once. J was trimmed by 5 bases and V by 3 bases; bases with no gene match: 7. The CDR3 sequence is 15 residues long. Germline CDR1 is SGDLS and CDR2 is YYNGEE. The sequenced sample was naive CD8+ T cells from blood, with Jurkat cell RNA spiked in. The subset is: FACS-sorted CD8+CD4-CCR7+CD45RA+ naive T cells. This sequence was found in a human donor in good health. Some libraries in this study had Jurkat cell RNA spiked in. The chain joins TRBV9 to TRBJ2-5; 10 nucleotides agree with TRBD2. The CDR3 region is CASSGGTSDPETQYF. CDR3 bases: TGTGCCAGCAGCGGCGGGACTAGCGATCCGGAGACCCAGTACTTC.